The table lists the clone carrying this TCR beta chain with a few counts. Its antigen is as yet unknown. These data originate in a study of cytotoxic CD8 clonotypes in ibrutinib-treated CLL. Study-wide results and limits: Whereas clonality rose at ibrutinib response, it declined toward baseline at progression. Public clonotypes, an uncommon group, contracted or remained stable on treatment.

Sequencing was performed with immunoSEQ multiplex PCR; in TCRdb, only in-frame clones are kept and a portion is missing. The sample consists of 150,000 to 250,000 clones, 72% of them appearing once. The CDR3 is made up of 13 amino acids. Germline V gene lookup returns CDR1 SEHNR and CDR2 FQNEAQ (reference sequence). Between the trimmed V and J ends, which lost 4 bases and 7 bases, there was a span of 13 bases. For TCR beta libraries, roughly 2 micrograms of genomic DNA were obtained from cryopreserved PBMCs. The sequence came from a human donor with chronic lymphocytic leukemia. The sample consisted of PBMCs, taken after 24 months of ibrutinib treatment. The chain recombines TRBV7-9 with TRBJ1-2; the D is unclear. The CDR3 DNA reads TGTGCCAGCAGCTCCTTAAAAGATCCTGGCTACACCTTC. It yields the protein CASSSLKDPGYTF.